The rows below give T cell receptor beta chains drawn from one sample of a study of cytomegalovirus exposure and HLA in healthy donors. The data were produced by immunoSEQ multiplex PCR, yet TCRdb's version contains in-frame clones alone and is incomplete. Of more than 80,000 clones in the sample, around 64% were seen once. The sample was PBMCs. Receptors originate from a human donor in good health. The CDR3 runs from the conserved cysteine through the conserved F or W. The order of the fields is V gene, D gene, J gene, clone size, CDR3 protein, CDR3 DNA. A D gene is named only where the DNA matches it firmly. Part of the rows lack a size; the others show once, few, many or a class for expanded clones.

>TRBV5-1|TRBD2|TRBJ2-5|few
CASSPTSGGAETQYF
TGCGCCAGCAGCCCGACTAGCGGGGGAGCGGAGACCCAGTACTTC
>TRBV11-2|-|TRBJ1-1|-
CASSLGPRRAAEAFF
TGTGCCAGCAGCTTAGGACCCCGCAGGGCGGCTGAAGCTTTCTTT
>TRBV4-3|TRBD2|TRBJ2-1|-
CASSQVASGGYNEQFF
TGCGCCAGCAGCCAAGTTGCTAGCGGGGGCTACAATGAGCAGTTCTTC
>TRBV27|TRBD1|TRBJ2-5|-
CASSSRQGSVGETQYF
TGTGCCAGCAGTTCCCGACAGGGGTCCGTCGGAGAGACCCAGTACTTC
>TRBV30|-|TRBJ1-3|-
CAWSAYSGNTIYF
TGTGCCTGGAGTGCCTACTCTGGAAACACCATATATTTT
>TRBV10-3|-|TRBJ2-7|few
CAISERQLYEQYF
TGTGCCATCAGTGAGAGACAGCTGTACGAGCAGTACTTC
>TRBV25-1|-|TRBJ1-1|-
CASLGERDTEAFF
TGTGCCAGCCTCGGGGAGAGGGACACTGAAGCTTTCTTT
>TRBV5-1|-|TRBJ2-7|-
CASSLAQANYEQYF
TGCGCCAGCAGCTTGGCCCAGGCCAACTACGAGCAGTACTTC
>TRBV7-3|-|TRBJ2-1|once
CASSPRWAGPGRTNEQFF
TGTGCCAGCAGCCCAAGGTGGGCGGGGCCCGGCAGGACGAATGAGCAGTTCTTC
>TRBV29-1|TRBD1|TRBJ1-1|few
CSSWDRGNTEAFF
TGCAGCTCCTGGGACAGGGGAAACACTGAAGCTTTCTTT
>TRBV20-1|-|TRBJ2-5|-
CSVGDQETQYF
TGCAGTGTAGGAGATCAAGAGACCCAGTACTTC
>TRBV30|TRBD1|TRBJ2-7|-
CAWRRQGYHEQYF
TGTGCCTGGAGGAGACAGGGGTACCACGAGCAGTACTTC
>TRBV6-5|TRBD1|TRBJ2-7|once
CASSRQGHEQYF
TGTGCCAGTTCAAGACAGGGCCACGAGCAGTACTTC
>TRBV19|TRBD2|TRBJ2-1|-
CASSGGTGRVYNEQFF
TGTGCCAGCTCAGGTGGGACGGGGAGGGTTTACAATGAGCAGTTCTTC
>TRBV7-2|-|TRBJ1-1|-
CASSLSRSNTEAFF
TGTGCCAGCAGCTTATCCAGGTCTAACACTGAAGCTTTCTTT
>TRBV5-4|-|TRBJ1-1|few
CASSLESQGENTEAFF
TGTGCCAGCAGCTTGGAGTCTCAGGGCGAGAACACTGAAGCTTTCTTT
>TRBV5-1|TRBD2|TRBJ2-3|-
CASSPGLAGEADTQYF
TGCGCCAGCAGCCCGGGACTAGCGGGGGAGGCGGATACGCAGTATTTT
>TRBV5-1|TRBD1|TRBJ2-5|-
CASTLQGAGEAQYF
TGCGCCAGCACCCTGCAGGGGGCCGGAGAGGCCCAGTACTTC
>TRBV7-9|TRBD1|TRBJ1-2|-
CASSFSQGDNYGYTF
TGTGCCAGCAGCTTTTCGCAGGGGGATAACTATGGCTACACCTTC
>TRBV19|-|TRBJ2-7|-
CASSIVPNREQYF
TGTGCCAGTAGTATAGTCCCGAACAGGGAGCAGTACTTC
>TRBV18|-|TRBJ2-7|few
CASSPPSGLFEQYF
TGTGCCAGCTCACCACCGTCAGGGTTGTTCGAGCAGTACTTC
>TRBV5-1|-|TRBJ2-2|-
CASSFSGSGTGELFF
TGCGCCAGCAGCTTTTCAGGGTCCGGCACCGGGGAGCTGTTTTTT
>TRBV7-9|-|TRBJ2-5|few
CASSPRTAQETQYF
TGTGCCAGCAGCCCGAGGACAGCCCAAGAGACCCAGTACTTC
>TRBV6-1|TRBD1|TRBJ2-1|-
CASSEARIQGTYNEQFF
TGTGCCAGCAGTGAAGCGCGGATACAGGGGACCTACAATGAGCAGTTCTTC
>TRBV4-3|TRBD1|TRBJ2-4|once
CASSQDGWTGTAKNIQYF
TGCGCCAGCAGCCAAGATGGTTGGACAGGGACCGCCAAAAACATTCAGTACTTC
>TRBV11-3|-|TRBJ1-3|-
CASSFKTSGGTGNTIYF
TGTGCCAGCAGCTTCAAAACCTCCGGGGGTACTGGAAACACCATATATTTT
>TRBV9|-|TRBJ1-4|-
CASSVDGEKLFF
TGTGCCAGCAGCGTAGACGGTGAAAAACTGTTTTTT
>TRBV2|-|TRBJ2-3|-
CASSEASGDTQYF
TGTGCCAGCAGTGAAGCGAGCGGCGATACGCAGTATTTT
>TRBV4-2|TRBD1|TRBJ2-1|few
CASSQDGRGFDEQFF
TGTGCCAGCAGCCAAGACGGCAGGGGGTTCGATGAGCAGTTCTTC
>TRBV6-6|TRBD2|TRBJ2-7|-
CASNDPGLASYEQYF
TGTGCCAGCAATGACCCGGGACTAGCGTCCTACGAGCAGTACTTC
>TRBV7-9|-|TRBJ2-3|few
CASSLAGGSTDTQYF
TGTGCCAGCAGCTTAGCGGGGGGAAGCACAGATACGCAGTATTTT
>TRBV12-5|TRBD2|TRBJ2-2|-
CASGLTLAGNTGELFF
TGTGCTAGTGGTTTAACGCTAGCGGGGAACACCGGGGAGCTGTTTTTT
>TRBV5-1|TRBD2|TRBJ2-3|few
CATGKSGVGDTQYF
TGCGCCACGGGAAAAAGCGGGGTTGGAGATACGCAGTATTTT
>TRBV10-3|TRBD1|TRBJ1-1|few
CAISGSGQGGWGEAFF
TGTGCCATCAGTGGTTCGGGACAGGGCGGGTGGGGTGAAGCTTTCTTT
>TRBV7-9|-|TRBJ1-2|once
CASSLAAGHYGYTF
TGTGCCAGCAGCTTAGCGGCAGGACATTATGGCTACACCTTC
>TRBV7-9|TRBD2|TRBJ2-1|-
CASSRSGGAYNEQFF
TGTGCCAGCAGCCGGAGCGGGGGGGCCTACAATGAGCAGTTCTTC
>TRBV7-2|TRBD2|TRBJ2-3|-
CASSSRLAGGRGTQYF
TGTGCCAGCAGCTCACGACTAGCGGGGGGAAGGGGGACGCAGTATTTT
>TRBV7-2|-|TRBJ2-6|-
CASSLETAGANVLTF
TGTGCCAGCAGCTTAGAGACAGCTGGGGCCAACGTCCTGACTTTC
>TRBV14|-|TRBJ2-7|-
CASSRLGVTYEQYF
TGTGCCAGCAGCAGGCTTGGAGTTACCTACGAGCAGTACTTC
>TRBV4-2|TRBD1|TRBJ2-7|few
CASRETGGDEQYF
TGTGCCAGCAGAGAAACAGGGGGAGACGAGCAGTACTTC
>TRBV7-6|TRBD2|TRBJ2-3|-
CASSHGGLTQYF
TGTGCCAGCAGTCACGGGGGGTTAACGCAGTATTTT
>TRBV5-4|-|TRBJ1-4|-
CASAWWGGNEKLFF
TGTGCCAGCGCCTGGTGGGGGGGAAATGAAAAACTGTTTTTT
>TRBV19|TRBD2|TRBJ2-1|-
CASSRAPGAGGRDEQFF
TGTGCCAGTAGTAGGGCCCCAGGGGCGGGGGGTCGCGATGAGCAGTTCTTC
>TRBV11-2|TRBD1|TRBJ1-2|-
CASSLGQSNYGYTF
TGTGCCAGCAGCTTGGGACAGTCTAACTATGGCTACACCTTC
>TRBV5-1|-|TRBJ1-1|-
CASSFTGGNTEAFF
TGCGCCAGCAGCTTCACCGGAGGGAACACTGAAGCTTTCTTT
>TRBV18|TRBD1|TRBJ1-4|-
CASSKGTASSEGLFF
TGTGCCAGCTCAAAGGGGACAGCCAGTAGTGAAGGGCTGTTTTTT